This record concerns one TCR beta chain sequence. What it recognizes is unknown. The data are from a study of yellow fever vaccine responses in identical twins. General observations from the study: The T cell response to vaccination in identical twins was reportedly partly convergent and partly personalized.

TCRdb redid the calling of the RT-PCR reads with MiXCR, one entry per CDR3 protein. This table has some 20,000 distinct CDR3 sequences, about two thirds appearing once. The CDR3 has 15 amino acids. V lost 4 bases and J lost 4, with 16 bases in between. Germline loops: CDR1 KGHSY, CDR2 FQNENV. The chain employs TRBV16 and TRBJ1-2; D gene uncertain. Sequenced here: T cells from blood (PBMCs), unsorted or a sorted subset (not recorded which), sampled before or after yellow fever vaccination (not recorded which). The TCR comes from a woman between 18 and 29 years old who received the yellow fever vaccine. DNA of the CDR3: TGTGCCAGCAGCCGCCATGCGGGATCGATCTATGGCTACACCTTC. Translated, it gives CASSRHAGSIYGYTF.